Each of the 8 T cell receptor beta chains below was sequenced from the same sample in a study of a mutant IDH1 vaccine in newly diagnosed glioma. The sample's time point: week 35, safety follow-up. Mutant IDH1 20-mer peptide, at 300 ug, made up each vaccine dose, with topical imiquimod. No cognate antigen is known for these TCRs. TCRdb's table, derived via immunoSEQ multiplex PCR, lists solely in-frame clones and lacks some. The sample has roughly 32,000 clones, about 82% seen once. The sample was PBMCs, taken from a glioma patient whose treatment included an IDH1 peptide vaccine. The receptors were gathered from a man aged 35 to 55 with glioma. Some clones in this sample may be carry-over from other donors' samples.

The J gene is TRBJ1-1, the V gene TRBV10-1; D is possibly TRBD1 (5 bases). The CDR3 spans 13 residues. Germline V gene sequence: CDR1 WNHNN, CDR2 SYGVQD (reference sequence). V lost 10 bases, J lost 4 bases, and 16 bases lay in between. This CDR3 is CAIRTSSTTEAFF. The CDR3 DNA follows: TGCGCCATCAGGACATCCTCGACCACTGAAGCTTTCTTT.

The rearrangement joins TRBV10-3 to TRBJ1-1, with TRBD1 as a possible D gene (5 bases). From germline, CDR1 is ENHRY and CDR2 SYGVKD. V lost 5 bases and J lost 4, with 20 bases in between. There are 16 residues in the CDR3. The CDR3 bases are TGTGCCATCAGTCCGAGTACGGGGGTCAGGGCCACTGAAGCTTTCTTT. This gives the protein CAISPSTGVRATEAFF.

This chain links TRBV15 with TRBJ2-2; 10 bases align to TRBD2. J gave up 1 base and V 5 bases, and 4 bases lay outside the gene matches. This CDR3 has 16 residues. Germline CDR1 LNHNV, CDR2 YYDKDF (reference sequence). The DNA for the CDR3 is TGTGCCACCAGCGCTAGCGGGGGAGTGAACACCGGGGAGCTGTTTTTT. Amino acids: CATSASGGVNTGELFF.

This clone was recorded once. This rearrangement joins TRBV6-5 to TRBJ2-4; D is uncertain. The germline gives CDR1 MNHEY, CDR2 SVGAGI. Trimming left V 10 bases short and J 5 bases short, with 18 bases between. This CDR3 has 14 residues. Here the CDR3 reads CATKRTRAENIQYF. The CDR3 DNA reads TGTGCCACCAAAAGGACCCGGGCGGAAAACATTCAGTACTTC.

The chain has TRBV21-1 and TRBJ2-7; TRBD1, the table's D call, was not compared with the DNA. TRBV21-1 is a pseudogene segment. This CDR3 region has 14 residues. The CDR3 sequence: CASSPSGTPYEQYF. The DNA for the CDR3 is TGTGCCAGCAGCCCTTCCGGGACACCTTACGAGCAGTACTTC.

The chain recombines TRBV10-3 with TRBJ2-7; 7 nucleotides line up with TRBD1. Unmatched junction bases numbered 11, after V lost 2 bases and J lost 7 bases. The CDR3 runs to 15 residues. Looked up from germline, CDR1 is ENHRY and CDR2 is SYGVKD. Written as DNA, the CDR3 is TGTGCCATCAGTGAGAGTGGGACAGAGGTTTTAGAGCAGTACTTC. This encodes CAISESGTEVLEQYF.

The rearrangement uses TRBV7-3 and TRBJ2-7; tentative D call: TRBD2 (6 bases). V shed 8 bases and J shed 2 bases, with 22 bases lying between them. The CDR3 spans 16 residues. Germline V lookup: CDR1 SGHTA, CDR2 FQGTGA. This CDR3 is CASPPGRGRGTYEQYF. The CDR3 region has the DNA TGTGCCAGCCCCCCCGGGAGAGGGAGAGGGACCTACGAGCAGTACTTC.

The chain employs TRBV5-1 and TRBJ1-1, with D perhaps TRBD1 (5 bases). Deletions cut 4 bases from V and 1 base from J, with 11 bases between. Looked up from germline, CDR1 is SGHRS and CDR2 is YFSETQ. This CDR3 spans 14 amino acids. DNA of the CDR3: TGCGCCAGCAGCACGGGGACCCCGAACACTGAAGCTTTCTTT. Translating gives CASSTGTPNTEAFF. Combining the CDR3 with reference TRBV5-1 and TRBJ1-1 gives the whole variable domain KAGVTQTPRYLIKTRGQQVTLSCSPISGHRSVSWYQQTPGQGLQFLFEYFSETQRNKGNFPGRFSGRQFSNSRSEMNVSTLELGDSALYLCASSTGTPNTEAFFGQGTRLTVV.